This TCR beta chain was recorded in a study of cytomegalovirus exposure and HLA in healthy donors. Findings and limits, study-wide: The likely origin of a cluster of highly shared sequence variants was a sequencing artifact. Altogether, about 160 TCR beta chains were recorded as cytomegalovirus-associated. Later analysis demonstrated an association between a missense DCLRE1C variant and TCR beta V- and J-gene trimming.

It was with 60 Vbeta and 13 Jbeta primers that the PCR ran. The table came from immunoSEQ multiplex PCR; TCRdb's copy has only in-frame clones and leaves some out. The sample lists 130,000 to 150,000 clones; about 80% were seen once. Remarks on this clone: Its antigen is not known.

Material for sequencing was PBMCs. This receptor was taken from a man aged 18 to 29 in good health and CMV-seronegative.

The CDR3: CASTEGTGTRDTDTQYF. The CDR3 DNA reads TGTGCCAGCACCGAAGGTACGGGGACTCGGGACACAGATACGCAGTATTTT. The rearrangement links TRBV2 to TRBJ2-3, with TRBD2 as a possible D gene (6 bases). CDR1 and CDR2 from the germline V gene are SNHLY and FYNNEI. The CDR3 length is 17 residues. Deletions cut 7 bases from V and 2 bases from J, with 22 bases between.